This T cell receptor (beta chain) was documented in a study of post-analysis software for immune sequencing data. In the study overall: Patients had relapsing-remitting, secondary progressive or progressive-relapsing multiple sclerosis; some lacked subtype. Whole-study findings and limits: Patients had higher frequencies than controls of five TRBV segments, including TRBV5-6, TRBV5-1 and TRBV20-1. The F measure placed samples prepared in the same batch into strongly shared clusters. Controls had significantly higher normalized Chao1 diversity than multiple sclerosis patients.

The CDR3 spans 14 residues. V shed 5 bases and J 2 bases; nucleotides not matched to a gene: 4. CDR1 ENHRY and CDR2 SYGVKD come from the germline V gene. As regards this clonotype: Its cognate antigen is unknown.

Carried by the TCR beta cDNA libraries were unique molecular identifiers. TCRdb itself ran the PCR reads through MiXCR, one entry per CDR3 protein. The sample holds roughly 800,000 distinct CDR3 sequences; 25% to 30% are singletons and the top ten take about 0.5%. The chain couples TRBV10-3 to TRBJ2-7, with 9 bases lining up with TRBD1. The specimen sequenced was blood. This clonotype was sampled from a girl between 10 and 17 years old with multiple sclerosis. DNA for the CDR3: TGTGCCATCAGTCCCGGGACAGGGCCCTACGAGCAGTACTTC. It encodes CAISPGTGPYEQYF.